This TCR beta chain was found in a study of shared clonotypes between healthy human individuals. Study-wide background: Three CD4 naive, three CD4 memory, two CD8 naive and one CD8 memory plate were used per donor.

This CDR3 has 17 residues. Trimming cost V 8 bases and J 4 bases; bases outside gene matches: 11. Germline loops: CDR1 SSHAT, CDR2 FNYEAQ (reference sequence). Data came from immunoSEQ multiplex PCR; TCRdb stores just in-frame clones and leaves some out. There are about 670,000 clones in the sample; about 78% occur only once, and around 2% lies in the top ten. Material for sequencing was memory CD4+ T cells sorted from blood. Sample subset: CD45RA-negative fraction. This TCR was sampled from a woman in her twenties or thirties in good health. The chain links TRBV7-7 to TRBJ2-1; 13 positions agree with TRBD2. The CDR3 sequence: CASSPGLAGIGYNEQFF. The DNA of the CDR3 is TGTGCCAGCTCACCGGGACTAGCGGGAATTGGGTACAATGAGCAGTTCTTC.